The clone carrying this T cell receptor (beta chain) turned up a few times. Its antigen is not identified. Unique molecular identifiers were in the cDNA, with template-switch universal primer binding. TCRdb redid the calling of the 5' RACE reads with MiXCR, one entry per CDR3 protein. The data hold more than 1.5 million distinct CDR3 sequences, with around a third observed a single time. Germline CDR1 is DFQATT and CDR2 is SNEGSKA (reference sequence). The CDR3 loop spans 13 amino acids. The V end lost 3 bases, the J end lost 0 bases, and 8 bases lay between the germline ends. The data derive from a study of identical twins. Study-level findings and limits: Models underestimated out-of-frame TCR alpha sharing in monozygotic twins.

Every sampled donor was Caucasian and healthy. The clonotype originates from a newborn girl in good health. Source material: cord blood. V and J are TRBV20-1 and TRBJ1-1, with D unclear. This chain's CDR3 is CSARGWLNTEAFF. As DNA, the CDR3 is TGCAGTGCTAGGGGTTGGCTGAACACTGAAGCTTTCTTT.